This TCR beta chain emerged from a study of T cells in Graves' hyperthyroidism and ophthalmopathy (dated by TCRdb to between 2019 and 2020). Background on the whole study: Peripheral blood samples were taken at the time of initial diagnosis, prior to any treatment. To identify distinguishing TCR V-J signatures, a discovery cohort of some 100 patients was used, comprising 43 with Graves' ophthalmopathy and around 57 with stable Graves' hyperthyroidism. Prospective prediction of ophthalmopathy was tested in an independent validation cohort of approximately 19 hyperthyroidism patients and around 16 patients who later progressed to ophthalmopathy. For training and testing, the 100 or so patients in the discovery cohort were randomly divided in a 7:3 ratio. In several Graves' hyperthyroidism patients, the study also compared T-cell repertoires from thyroid tissue with T-cell repertoires from blood. After blood sampling, hyperthyroidism patients were treated with methimazole at a starting dose of 30 mg daily, and ophthalmopathy patients were treated with high-dose intravenous methylprednisolone. The paper reports TCR Vbeta CDR3 sequencing of approximately 130 peripheral blood samples: approximately 43 ophthalmopathy, over 70 hyperthyroidism and about 17 progressor patients. Beyond this particular receptor, the publication reports: Sample size was not statistically predetermined, and blinding of investigators to group allocation was not performed. Ophthalmopathy was separated from stable hyperthyroidism by a 13 V-J signature model, with about 88% sensitivity and 81% to 82% specificity obtained in cross-validation and 80%/75% obtained in testing. Most expanded thyroid clonotypes (frequency above 0.001) were also detected in blood, suggesting blood repertoires may reflect thyroid immune responses. During validation, the model predicted progression to ophthalmopathy a median of roughly six months ahead of onset, with roughly 65% sensitivity and 72.22% specificity.

Stable Graves' hyperthyroidism was defined as no progression to ophthalmopathy during 18 months of follow-up. Hyperthyroidism patients were newly diagnosed, with disease duration under 2 months, and aged 18 to 65 years. The study excluded patients with uncontrolled infections, other autoimmune diseases, pregnancy or lactation. Diagnoses were based on clinical symptoms, serum thyroxine and TRAb, thyroid ultrasound and orbital computed tomography. Ficoll-Paque density gradient centrifugation was used to isolate PBMCs from 9.5 to 10 ml of fresh peripheral blood. Total RNA was extracted using Trizol reagent, and RNA quality was assessed on an Agilent 2100 Bioanalyzer. This clonotype was seen more than once but under ten times. No cognate antigen has been identified for it. The input lacks base qualities; no much larger clone sits a single base away. The junction carries 2 bases between V and J, which are trimmed by 2 bases and 3 bases respectively. As encoded in the germline V gene, CDR1 is MNHEY while CDR2 is SVGEGT. The cysteine opens and the phenylalanine closes a CDR3 of 12 amino acids. Only CDR3 DNA remains: 36 bases, in frame from the first base.

The TCR beta CDR3 regions were amplified from the RNA transcripts. The TCR CDR3 was subjected to a first round of RT-PCR using the HTBI primer set and the Qiagen OneStep RT-PCR kit. Libraries were constructed in a second round of multiplex PCR, after which size selection and purification were carried out. The libraries were sequenced on an Illumina HiSeq2000 using paired-end 100 bp reads. Under the source paper's analysis protocol: Raw data were processed with SOAPnuke, discarding reads with adapters, uncalled bases, mean Phred below 15, or no exact constant-primer or identifier match. High-quality paired reads were merged with COPE v1.2.5, and unique nucleotide sequences were defined as clonotypes. Clonotypes were aligned to IMGT TRBV, TRBD and TRBJ reference segments using MiTCR v1.1. The analysis included only V-J combinations with a frequency above 0.0001, which together covered 99% to 99.2% of the repertoires. A TCS score was defined as the ratio between F50 (clonal expansion) and ExV (chaos), using BLOSUM62-based TCRdist between CDR3 peptides within each V-J. Welch's t-statistics and random forest reduced 450 to 600 V-J features to some 14, which were used in a naive Bayes classifier (R e1071). TCRdb trimmed the raw reads at Q25, called clones with MiXCR and kept productive beta chains. Identical CDR3 protein sequences are pooled into one entry, listed with their most common genes and DNA. It is TCRdb's table, rather than the study itself, that gives the V and J calls and clone size. Counted in this sample were under 400,000 distinct CDR3 sequences; around 13% of them appeared once. The ten largest account for around a tenth of the sample.

The specimen was blood. The V and J genes are TRBV6-2 or TRBV6-3 and TRBJ1-3, with no reliable assignment of the D segment. The TCR was taken from a young woman with Graves' hyperthyroidism. Here the CDR3 is given as CASSYVGNTIYF. The DNA sequence is as follows: TGTGCCAGCAGTTACGTTGGAAACACCATATATTTT.